A selection of T cell receptor beta chains follows, all from one sample in a study of blood T cell repertoires in COVID-19. The protocol was immunoSEQ multiplex PCR, while the TCRdb copy is restricted to in-frame clones and leaves out a portion. The sample includes about 220,000 clones, around 80% seen only once; the top ten take 7% to 8.5%. The sequenced material came from peripheral blood. The source is a woman in her seventies with acute or convalescent COVID-19. Each CDR3 is given with its conserved first and last residue. Fields, in order: J gene, D gene, V gene, clone size, CDR3 protein, CDR3 DNA. D genes are given only for firm matches. Not every row has a clone size; where given, it reads once, few, many or a size class.

TRBJ2-3 TRBD1 TRBV14 . CASSQDGQGAEDTQYF TGTGCCAGCAGCCAAGATGGCCAGGGGGCGGAAGATACGCAGTATTTT
TRBJ1-1 . TRBV29-1 once CSVTQGGAEAFF TGCAGCGTCACCCAGGGTGGGGCTGAAGCTTTCTTT
TRBJ2-1 TRBD2 TRBV5-6 . CASSLRLAGVNEQFF TGTGCCAGCAGCTTGAGGCTAGCGGGGGTTAATGAGCAGTTCTTC
TRBJ1-2 TRBD1 TRBV5-1 . CASSAGTGVYGYTF TGCGCCAGCAGCGCCGGGACAGGGGTTTATGGCTACACCTTC
TRBJ2-3 . TRBV7-6 . CASSLVSGWGDTQYF TGTGCCAGCAGCTTAGTGTCAGGGTGGGGAGATACGCAGTATTTT
TRBJ1-1 . TRBV7-2 . CASSLLRMLNTEAFF TGTGCCAGCAGCTTATTGAGGATGCTGAACACTGAAGCTTTCTTT
TRBJ2-3 TRBD2 TRBV7-2 . CASSLIGGGSTDTQYF TGTGCCAGCAGCTTAATTGGCGGGGGGAGCACAGATACGCAGTATTTT
TRBJ2-5 TRBD1 TRBV24-1 . CATSDTRALDRGETQYF TGTGCCACCAGTGATACCCGAGCTCTGGACAGGGGGGAGACCCAGTACTTC
TRBJ2-1 TRBD2 TRBV18 . CASSSTSGGPYNEQFF TGTGCCAGCTCATCGACTAGCGGGGGGCCCTACAATGAGCAGTTCTTC
TRBJ2-7 TRBD1 TRBV7-3 . CASSLNGDRDEQYF TGTGCCAGCAGCTTAAATGGGGACAGGGACGAGCAGTACTTC
TRBJ2-1 TRBD1 TRBV24-1 . CATSVTGGHEQFF TGTGCCACCAGTGTTACAGGGGGCCATGAGCAGTTCTTC
TRBJ2-6 TRBD1 TRBV19 . CASTTDRAGANVLTF TGTGCCAGTACCACGGACAGGGCTGGGGCCAACGTCCTGACTTTC
TRBJ2-7 . TRBV27 . CASSLGGQVGYEQYF TGTGCCAGCAGTCTAGGGGGTCAGGTGGGCTACGAGCAGTACTTC
TRBJ2-2 . TRBV7-6 few CASSLQDRNTGELFF TGTGCCAGCAGCTTACAGGACAGGAACACCGGGGAGCTGTTTTTT
TRBJ2-2 . TRBV7-8 . CASRADWDTGELFF TGTGCCAGCAGAGCTGACTGGGACACCGGGGAGCTGTTTTTT
TRBJ1-3 . TRBV5-4 . CASSFQGAGNTIYF TGTGCCAGCAGCTTCCAGGGAGCGGGGAACACCATATATTTT
TRBJ1-4 . TRBV2 . CASSGAGGRYEKLFF TGTGCCAGCAGCGGCGCGGGAGGTCGCTATGAAAAACTGTTTTTT
TRBJ2-5 . TRBV21-1 . CASSSRGRGYQETQYF TGTGCCAGCAGCAGCAGGGGCAGGGGGTACCAAGAGACCCAGTACTTC
TRBJ2-2 TRBD2 TRBV9 . CASSVGGLALTGELFF TGTGCCAGCAGCGTGGGGGGACTAGCGTTAACCGGGGAGCTGTTTTTT
TRBJ2-3 . TRBV2 few CASNRDNSDTQYF TGTGCCAGCAACCGGGACAATTCAGATACGCAGTATTTT
TRBJ1-2 TRBD1 TRBV6-5 . CASNQGGTGNGYTF TGTGCCAGCAACCAAGGGGGGACAGGGAATGGCTACACCTTC
TRBJ2-3 TRBD2 TRBV9 . CASSVEGLAGTDTQYF TGTGCCAGCAGCGTCGAAGGACTAGCGGGGACAGATACGCAGTATTTT
TRBJ1-5 . TRBV7-2 few CASSFTGRRQPQHF TGTGCCAGCAGCTTCACAGGGCGAAGGCAGCCCCAGCATTTT
TRBJ1-1 TRBD1 TRBV11-2 . CASSRPDRGHTEAFF TGTGCCAGCAGTCGTCCCGACAGGGGGCACACTGAAGCTTTCTTT
TRBJ1-1 TRBD1 TRBV6-6 few CAGHGQGNTEAFF TGTGCCGGCCACGGACAGGGGAACACTGAAGCTTTCTTT
TRBJ2-3 TRBD1 TRBV25-1 . CASSEWRDREGRDTQYF TGTGCCAGCAGTGAATGGAGAGACAGGGAAGGTCGAGATACGCAGTATTTT
TRBJ2-1 TRBD2 TRBV19 . CASSLTRLAGGKYNEQFF TGTGCCAGTAGTCTAACCCGACTAGCGGGGGGAAAATACAATGAGCAGTTCTTC
TRBJ1-2 TRBD1 TRBV5-1 . CASSSGQGNYGYTF TGCGCCAGCAGCTCCGGACAGGGGAACTATGGCTACACCTTC
TRBJ2-2 TRBD2 TRBV6-6 few CASNRYSGGANTGELFF TGTGCCAGCAATCGTTACAGCGGGGGGGCGAACACCGGGGAGCTGTTTTTT
TRBJ1-3 . TRBV2 few CASIAGQRNTIYF TGTGCCAGCATTGCAGGCCAAAGAAACACCATATATTTT
TRBJ1-2 TRBD1 TRBV6-1 . CASSERQGAHGYTF TGTGCCAGCAGTGAAAGACAGGGGGCGCATGGCTACACCTTC
TRBJ2-3 TRBD2 TRBV3-1/TRBV3-2 once CASSRPPAGGREDPQYF TGTGCCAGCAGCCGGCCCCCAGCGGGGGGGCGAGAGGACCCGCAGTATTTT
TRBJ2-7 TRBD1 TRBV28 . CASRSTRTGRFSYEQYF TGTGCCAGCCGATCTACTAGGACAGGGCGCTTCAGCTACGAGCAGTACTTC
TRBJ2-1 TRBD1 TRBV18 . CASSPGTGWMNEQFF TGTGCCAGCTCACCTGGGACAGGGTGGATGAATGAGCAGTTCTTC
TRBJ2-2 TRBD1 TRBV12-5 . CASGPGQVNTGELFF TGTGCTAGTGGTCCGGGACAGGTTAACACCGGGGAGCTGTTTTTT
TRBJ2-5 TRBD2 TRBV7-9 . CASSLGSTSGAEETQYF TGTGCCAGCAGCTTAGGTTCGACTAGCGGGGCTGAAGAGACCCAGTACTTC
TRBJ2-5 TRBD1 TRBV2 . CASSADRARETQYF TGTGCCAGCAGTGCGGACAGGGCTCGGGAGACCCAGTACTTC
TRBJ2-5 . TRBV5-1 . CASSIKSGQETQYF TGCGCCAGCAGCATCAAATCAGGGCAAGAGACCCAGTACTTC
TRBJ2-5 TRBD2 TRBV13 . CASSLARGDSSGGTQYF TGTGCCAGCAGCTTAGCCCGCGGGGACTCCTCGGGGGGGACCCAGTACTTC
TRBJ1-1 . TRBV27 . CASSLAGLNTEAFF TGTGCCAGCAGTTTAGCGGGATTGAACACTGAAGCTTTCTTT
TRBJ2-1 . TRBV27 . CASSLQGQGFSYNEQFF TGTGCCAGCAGTTTACAAGGGCAGGGGTTCTCCTACAATGAGCAGTTCTTC
TRBJ1-3 . TRBV29-1 many CSALGKGRWGNTIYF TGCAGCGCCCTCGGGAAGGGAAGGTGGGGAAACACCATATATTTT
TRBJ2-5 . TRBV18 . CASSPLRETQYF TGTGCCAGCTCACCACTCCGTGAGACCCAGTACTTC
TRBJ2-3 TRBD1 TRBV27 . CASSPDRGEDTQYF TGTGCCAGCAGTCCGGACAGGGGAGAAGATACGCAGTATTTT
TRBJ2-3 TRBD2 TRBV5-1 . CASSPTSGGPSTDTQYF TGCGCCAGCAGCCCGACTAGCGGGGGGCCTAGCACAGATACGCAGTATTTT
TRBJ2-5 . TRBV5-5 . CASSLLSGGARETQYF TGTGCCAGCAGCTTACTATCTGGGGGGGCGCGGGAGACCCAGTACTTC
TRBJ1-2 . TRBV19 . CASSTNQGLTPYTF TGTGCCAGTTCAACAAACCAGGGTTTAACCCCCTACACCTTC
TRBJ2-3 TRBD1 TRBV3-1/TRBV3-2 . CASSLQTGSRTDTQYF TGTGCCAGCAGCCTCCAGACAGGGTCCAGAACAGATACGCAGTATTTT
TRBJ1-2 . TRBV5-4 . CASSRGGLANYGYTF TGTGCCAGCAGCAGAGGGGGTTTAGCTAACTATGGCTACACCTTC
TRBJ2-3 TRBD1 TRBV18 . CASSPGQADTQYF TGTGCCAGCTCGCCGGGACAGGCGGATACGCAGTATTTT
TRBJ2-5 . TRBV18 . CASSPPGPRGGETQYF TGTGCCAGCTCACCACCGGGCCCGAGAGGGGGAGAGACCCAGTACTTC
TRBJ2-1 TRBD2 TRBV24-1 . CATSDLPSGGYNEQFF TGTGCCACCAGTGATCTCCCTAGCGGGGGTTACAATGAGCAGTTCTTC
TRBJ1-2 . TRBV12-5 . CASGRDPGSSGYTF TGTGCTAGTGGCCGCGACCCGGGGAGTAGCGGCTACACCTTC
TRBJ1-1 TRBD1 TRBV29-1 . CSVSTGALLGAFF TGCAGCGTTTCGACAGGGGCCCTTTTGGGAGCTTTCTTT
TRBJ2-3 . TRBV7-8 . CASNPLGGAERDTQYF TGTGCCAGCAACCCTTTGGGGGGGGCCGAAAGAGATACGCAGTATTTT
TRBJ2-7 TRBD2 TRBV5-5 few CASSLRRSGGAGSYEQYF TGTGCCAGCAGCTTGAGGCGGAGCGGGGGGGCCGGGTCCTACGAGCAGTACTTC
TRBJ2-3 TRBD2 TRBV19 . CASSTSAQWTSGGTDTQYF TGTGCCAGTAGTACCAGCGCCCAATGGACTAGCGGGGGCACAGATACGCAGTATTTT